The T cell receptor (beta chain) under discussion was sequenced for a study of blood T cell repertoires in COVID-19 (TCRdb year 2020). Study-wide context: Samples from collaborators originated in the United States, Italy and Spain and spanned both the acute and convalescent phases of COVID-19. The material from the prospective study consisted of cDNA or gDNA derived from T cells, B-cell-depleted T cells, or PBMCs. The dataset comprised deeply sampled blood TCRbeta repertoires from subjects exposed to, actively infected with, or recovered from COVID-19. The repertoires were made available in a free public database intended to serve as a resource for research on the immune response to SARS-CoV-2. The samples were drawn from two sources: the first 160 participants of the ongoing ImmuneRACE study, and some 1,300 subjects contributed by 6 global collaborators. Nearly every sample came with metadata listing a de-identified subject ID, COVID-19 status, age in years and sex. HLA class I and class II types, where available, came from metadata supplied by the sample provider rather than from assay-based typing. Paper-wide results and their limitations: Clinical and demographic metadata were provided uncurated, with the amount varying by source and participant.

As for this clone: Its antigen remains undetermined. Base-call qualities are not available, and no considerably larger clone is one nucleotide away.

CDR1 and CDR2 are read off the germline V gene as SGHTA and FQGTGA. Its CDR3 holds 15 amino acids, cysteine through phenylalanine. The entry retains the CDR3 DNA only, 45 bases that are in frame from base 1. Deletion took 6 bases off V and 5 bases off J, with a span of 19 bases between the germline ends. TCRbeta CDR3 regions were amplified from genomic DNA by means of the immunoSEQ Assay, a bias-controlled multiplex PCR. On the authors' methods: Within the assay, amplification of reference gene primers was used to estimate how many nucleated cells each sample contained. Sequence reads were collapsed and filtered to measure the absolute abundance of every unique TCRbeta CDR3 rearrangement. For each sample, productive Simpson clonality was calculated as the square root of Simpson's diversity index across productive rearrangements. TCRdb re-hosts the immuneACCESS table, in-frame sequences only. Its copies lack some clones; in the studies checked, an unresolved V gene accounts for under half of them, and the cause for the rest is not known. Clone size and V and J calls were adopted from that table, with D and trimming inferred from the DNA. The sample includes some 110,000 clones, with about nine tenths observed a single time. The top ten clonotypes cover around 4.2% of the sample.

Whole blood was collected in K2EDTA tubes by collaborating institutions according to the institutions' own protocols. For TCRbeta analysis, collaborators shipped samples in one of three forms: frozen whole blood, isolated PBMCs, or DNA extracted from either of those sample types. The chain links TRBV7-3 with TRBJ1-1, and possibly TRBD1, on 6 matching bases. The origin of this receptor is a man aged 40-50 years with acute or convalescent COVID-19. The sample comprised peripheral blood. The CDR3 corresponds to CASSLETGRFTEAFF. The nucleotide sequence is TGTGCCAGCAGTTTGGAGACAGGCCGGTTTACTGAAGCTTTCTTT.